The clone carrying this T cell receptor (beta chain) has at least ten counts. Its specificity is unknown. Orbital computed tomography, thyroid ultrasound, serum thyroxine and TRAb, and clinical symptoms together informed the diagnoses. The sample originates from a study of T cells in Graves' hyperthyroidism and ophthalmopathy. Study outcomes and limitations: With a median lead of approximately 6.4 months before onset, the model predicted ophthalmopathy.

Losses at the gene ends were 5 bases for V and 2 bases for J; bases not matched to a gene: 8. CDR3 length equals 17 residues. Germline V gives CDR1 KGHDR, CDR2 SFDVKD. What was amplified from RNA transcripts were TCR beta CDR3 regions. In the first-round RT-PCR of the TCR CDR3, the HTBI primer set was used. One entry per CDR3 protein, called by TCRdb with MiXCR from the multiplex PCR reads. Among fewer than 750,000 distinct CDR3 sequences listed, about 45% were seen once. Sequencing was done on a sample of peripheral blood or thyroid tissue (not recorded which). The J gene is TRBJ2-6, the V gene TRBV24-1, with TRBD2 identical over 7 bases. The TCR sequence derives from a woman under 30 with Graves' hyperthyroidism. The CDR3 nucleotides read TGTGCCACCAGTGCCACCCTGGGAGGGGCTGGGGCCAACGTCCTGACTTTC. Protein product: CATSATLGGAGANVLTF.